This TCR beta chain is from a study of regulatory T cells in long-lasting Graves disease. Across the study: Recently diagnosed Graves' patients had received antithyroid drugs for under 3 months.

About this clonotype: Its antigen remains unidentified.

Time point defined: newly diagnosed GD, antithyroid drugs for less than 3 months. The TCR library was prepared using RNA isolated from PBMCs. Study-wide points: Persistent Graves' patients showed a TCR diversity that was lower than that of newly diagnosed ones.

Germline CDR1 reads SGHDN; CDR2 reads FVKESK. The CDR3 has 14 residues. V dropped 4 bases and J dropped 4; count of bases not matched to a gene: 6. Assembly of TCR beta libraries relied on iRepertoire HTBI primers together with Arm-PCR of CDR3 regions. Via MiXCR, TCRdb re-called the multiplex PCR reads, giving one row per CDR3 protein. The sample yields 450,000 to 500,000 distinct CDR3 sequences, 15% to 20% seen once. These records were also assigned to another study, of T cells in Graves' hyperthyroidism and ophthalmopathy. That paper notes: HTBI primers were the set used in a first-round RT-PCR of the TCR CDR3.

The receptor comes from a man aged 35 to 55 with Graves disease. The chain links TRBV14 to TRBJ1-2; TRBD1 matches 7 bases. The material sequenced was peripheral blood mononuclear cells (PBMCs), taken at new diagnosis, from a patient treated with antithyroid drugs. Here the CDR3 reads CASSPTGIFYGYTF. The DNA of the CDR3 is TGTGCCAGCAGCCCGACAGGGATATTCTATGGCTACACCTTC.